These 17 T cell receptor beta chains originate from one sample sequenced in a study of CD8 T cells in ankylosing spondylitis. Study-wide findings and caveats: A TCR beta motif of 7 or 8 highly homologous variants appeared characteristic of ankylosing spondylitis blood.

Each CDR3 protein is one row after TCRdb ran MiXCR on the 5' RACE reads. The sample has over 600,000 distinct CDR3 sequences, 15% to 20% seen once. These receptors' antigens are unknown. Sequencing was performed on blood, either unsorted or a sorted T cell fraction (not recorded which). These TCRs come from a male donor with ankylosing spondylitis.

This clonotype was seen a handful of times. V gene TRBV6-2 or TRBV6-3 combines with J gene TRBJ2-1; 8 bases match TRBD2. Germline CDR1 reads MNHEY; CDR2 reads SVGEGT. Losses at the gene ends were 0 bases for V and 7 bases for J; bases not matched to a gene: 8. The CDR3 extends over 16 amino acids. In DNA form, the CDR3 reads TGTGCCAGCAGTTACTCGAAGGTAGCGGGACGGAATGAGCAGTTCTTC. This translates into CASSYSKVAGRNEQFF.

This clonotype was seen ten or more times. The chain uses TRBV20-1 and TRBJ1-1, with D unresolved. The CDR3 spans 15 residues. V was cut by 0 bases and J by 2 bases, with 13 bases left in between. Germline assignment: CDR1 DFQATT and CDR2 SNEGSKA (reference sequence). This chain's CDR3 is CSARDFRALNTEAFF. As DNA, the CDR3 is TGCAGTGCTAGAGATTTCCGCGCCCTTAACACTGAAGCTTTCTTT.

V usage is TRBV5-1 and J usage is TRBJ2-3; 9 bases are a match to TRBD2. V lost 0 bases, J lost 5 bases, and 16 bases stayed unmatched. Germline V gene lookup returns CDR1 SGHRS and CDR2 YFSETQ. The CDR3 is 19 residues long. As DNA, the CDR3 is TGCGCCAGCAGCTTGGAGCGTTACAAGGCTAGCGGGGCGGGAGATACGCAGTATTTT. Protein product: CASSLERYKASGAGDTQYF.

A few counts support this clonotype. The CDR3 DNA reads as TGTGCCAGCAGCTTGGAGGCCTTCTCCTACGAGCAGTACTTC. Its protein product is CASSLEAFSYEQYF. The chain uses TRBV5-5 and TRBJ2-7; D is unresolved. The V gene lost 0 bases and the J gene lost 0 bases, with 7 bases spanning the gap. The CDR3 runs to 14 residues. Germline values: CDR1 SGHKS, CDR2 YYEKEE (reference sequence).

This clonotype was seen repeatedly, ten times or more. The CDR3 reads CASSFRDEQFF. The CDR3 DNA reads as TGTGCCAGCAGTTTTCGGGATGAGCAGTTCTTC. The V and J genes are TRBV11-3 and TRBJ2-1; D is unresolved. CDR3 size: 11 residues. Germline V gene lookup returns CDR1 SGHNT and CDR2 YENEEA. The V end lost 6 bases, the J end lost 8 bases, and 8 bases lay between the germline ends.

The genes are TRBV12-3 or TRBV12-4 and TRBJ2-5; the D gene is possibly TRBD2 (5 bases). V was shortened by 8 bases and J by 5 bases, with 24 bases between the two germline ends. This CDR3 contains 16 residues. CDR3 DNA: TGTGCCAGCGCCCCCCCCTCGAGGGATCCGGGGGAGACCCAGTACTTC. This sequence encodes CASAPPSRDPGETQYF.

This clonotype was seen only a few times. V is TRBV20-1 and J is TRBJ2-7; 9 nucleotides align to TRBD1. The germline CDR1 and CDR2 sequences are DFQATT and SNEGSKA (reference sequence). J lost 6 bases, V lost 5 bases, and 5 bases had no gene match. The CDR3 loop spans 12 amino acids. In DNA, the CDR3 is TGCAGTGCTCCGGACAGGGGCCTCGAGCAGTACTTC. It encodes CSAPDRGLEQYF.

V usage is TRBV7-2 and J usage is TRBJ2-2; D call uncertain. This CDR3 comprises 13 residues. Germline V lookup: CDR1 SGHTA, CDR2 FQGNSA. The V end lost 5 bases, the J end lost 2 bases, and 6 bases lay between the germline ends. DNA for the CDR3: TGTGCCAGCAGCCAGCATAACACCGGGGAGCTGTTTTTT. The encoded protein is CASSQHNTGELFF.

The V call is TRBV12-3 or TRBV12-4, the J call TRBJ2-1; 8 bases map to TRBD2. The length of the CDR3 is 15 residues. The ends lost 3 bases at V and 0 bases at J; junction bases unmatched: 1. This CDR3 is CASSLREVSYNEQFF. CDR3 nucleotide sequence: TGTGCCAGCAGTTTGCGGGAGGTCTCCTACAATGAGCAGTTCTTC.

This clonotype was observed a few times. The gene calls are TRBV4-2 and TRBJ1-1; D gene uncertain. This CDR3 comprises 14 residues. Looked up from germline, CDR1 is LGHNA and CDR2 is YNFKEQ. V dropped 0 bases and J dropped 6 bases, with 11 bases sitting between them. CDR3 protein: CASSQDPEVAEAFF. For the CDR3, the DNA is TGTGCCAGCAGCCAAGATCCAGAGGTCGCTGAAGCTTTCTTT.

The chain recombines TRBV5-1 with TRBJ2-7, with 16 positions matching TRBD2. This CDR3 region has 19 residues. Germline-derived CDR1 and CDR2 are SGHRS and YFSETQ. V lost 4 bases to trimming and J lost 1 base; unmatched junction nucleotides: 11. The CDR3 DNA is TGCGCCAGCAGCCCTTGGGGACTAGCGGGGGGGCCGAGTTCCTACGAGCAGTACTTC. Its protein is CASSPWGLAGGPSSYEQYF.

The CDR3 DNA follows: TGTGCCAGCAGAAGTCAGGGGGTGGGGGAGCAGTACTTC. This gives the protein CASRSQGVGEQYF. The rearrangement joins TRBV7-2 to TRBJ2-7; 7 bases map to TRBD1. The CDR3 extends over 13 amino acids. In germline, CDR1 is SGHTA, CDR2 FQGNSA. V trimming: 6 bases; J trimming: 7 bases; junction bases outside the gene matches: 9.

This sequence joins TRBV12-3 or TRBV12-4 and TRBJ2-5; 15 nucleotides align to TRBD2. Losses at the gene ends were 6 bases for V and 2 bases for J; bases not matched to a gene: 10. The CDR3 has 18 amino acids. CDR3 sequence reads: CASSLLAGTSGGQETQYF. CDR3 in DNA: TGTGCCAGCAGCTTACTCGCCGGGACTAGCGGGGGGCAAGAGACCCAGTACTTC.

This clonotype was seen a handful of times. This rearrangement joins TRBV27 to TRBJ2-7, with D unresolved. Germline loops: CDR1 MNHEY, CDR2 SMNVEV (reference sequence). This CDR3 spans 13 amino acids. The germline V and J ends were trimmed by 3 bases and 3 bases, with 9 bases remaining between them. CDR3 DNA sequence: TGTGCCAGCAGTTTGGGGTTCCACTACGAGCAGTACTTC. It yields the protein CASSLGFHYEQYF.

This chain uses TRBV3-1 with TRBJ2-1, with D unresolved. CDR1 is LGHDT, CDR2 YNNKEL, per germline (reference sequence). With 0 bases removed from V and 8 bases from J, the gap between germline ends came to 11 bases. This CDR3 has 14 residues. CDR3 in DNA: TGTGCCAGCAGCCAAGAGTTCGGAAGGCATGAGCAGTTCTTC. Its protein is CASSQEFGRHEQFF.

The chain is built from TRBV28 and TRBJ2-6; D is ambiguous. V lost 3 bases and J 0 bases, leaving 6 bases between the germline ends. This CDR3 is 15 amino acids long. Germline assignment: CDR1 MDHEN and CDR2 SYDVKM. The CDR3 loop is CASSFDASGANVLTF. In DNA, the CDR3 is TGTGCCAGCAGTTTCGATGCCTCTGGGGCCAACGTCCTGACTTTC.

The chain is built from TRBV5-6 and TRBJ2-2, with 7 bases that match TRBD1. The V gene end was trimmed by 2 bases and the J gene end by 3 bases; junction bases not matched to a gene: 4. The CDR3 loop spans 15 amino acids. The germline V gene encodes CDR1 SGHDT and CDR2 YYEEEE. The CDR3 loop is CASSLRGPYTGELFF. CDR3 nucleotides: TGTGCCAGCAGCTTAAGGGGGCCCTACACCGGGGAGCTGTTTTTT.